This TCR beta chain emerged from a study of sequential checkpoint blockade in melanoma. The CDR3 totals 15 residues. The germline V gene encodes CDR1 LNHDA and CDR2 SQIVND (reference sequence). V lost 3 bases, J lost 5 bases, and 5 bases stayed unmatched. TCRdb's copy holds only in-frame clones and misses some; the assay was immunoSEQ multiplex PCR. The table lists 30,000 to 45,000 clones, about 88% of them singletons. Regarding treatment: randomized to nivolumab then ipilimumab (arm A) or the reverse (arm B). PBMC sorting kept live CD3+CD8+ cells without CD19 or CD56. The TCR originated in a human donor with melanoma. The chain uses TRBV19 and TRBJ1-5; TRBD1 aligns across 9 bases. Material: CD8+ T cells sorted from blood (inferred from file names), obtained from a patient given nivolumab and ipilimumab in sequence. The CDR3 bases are TGTGCCAGTAGTATTACGGGACAGGGCTATCAGCCCCAGCATTTT. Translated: CASSITGQGYQPQHF. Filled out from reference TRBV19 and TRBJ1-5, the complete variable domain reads DGGITQSPKYLFRKEGQNVTLSCEQNLNHDAMYWYRQDPGQGLRLIYYSQIVNDFQKGDIAEGYSVSREKKESFPLTVTSAQKNPTAFYLCASSITGQGYQPQHFGDGTRLSIL.